The present entry profiles one T cell receptor (beta chain) with its context. These data belong to a study of blood T cell repertoires in COVID-19. Looking at the study overall: Collection of acute and convalescent COVID-19 samples took place in the United States, Italy and Spain.

Germline values: CDR1 SGHTA, CDR2 FQGNSA. Germline trimming cut 7 bases from V and 4 bases from J; bases unmatched to any gene: 13. This CDR3 has 16 amino acids. Assay: immunoSEQ multiplex PCR; the TCRdb copy retains only in-frame clones and omits some. The repertoire includes about 57,000 clones, 65% to 80% of them detected once, and about 3.3% sits in the top ten. This clonotype was sampled from a man in his 60s with acute or convalescent COVID-19. J is TRBJ2-5 and V is TRBV7-2; 9 nucleotides agree with TRBD2. Sequencing used peripheral blood. The DNA of the CDR3 is TGTGCCAGCACACGAGGGCGAGCGGGAGGAGGAGAGACCCAGTACTTC. Translating it yields CASTRGRAGGGETQYF.